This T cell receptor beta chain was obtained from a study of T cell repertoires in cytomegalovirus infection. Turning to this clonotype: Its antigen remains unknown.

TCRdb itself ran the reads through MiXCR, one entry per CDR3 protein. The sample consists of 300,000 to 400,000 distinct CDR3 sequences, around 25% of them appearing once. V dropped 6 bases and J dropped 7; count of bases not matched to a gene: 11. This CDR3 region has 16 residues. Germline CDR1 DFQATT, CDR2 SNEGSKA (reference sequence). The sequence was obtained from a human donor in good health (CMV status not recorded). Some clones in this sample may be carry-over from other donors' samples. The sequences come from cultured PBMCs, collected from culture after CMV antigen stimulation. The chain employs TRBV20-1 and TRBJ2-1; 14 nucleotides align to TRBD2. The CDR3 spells CSAYTGTSGSLNEQFF. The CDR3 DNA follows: TGCAGTGCATACACCGGGACTAGCGGGAGTCTTAATGAGCAGTTCTTC.